This TCR beta chain was retrieved from a study of cytomegalovirus exposure and HLA in healthy donors listed by TCRdb under 2017. Concerning the study at large: A later analysis indicated that the roughly 130 validation repertoires were generated on the platform also employed for the 666 repertoires of the first cohort. The study was designed to test whether signatures of past pathogen exposure could be identified by cataloging public T cell receptors. In addition to the first cohort of 650 to 800 subjects, a separate validation cohort of under 150 different subjects was used. To predict cytomegalovirus infection status, the study brought together high-throughput TCR immunosequencing, statistical association of individual TCRs with disease status, and machine learning. General findings and caveats noted by the study authors: The classifier was reported to diagnose cytomegalovirus status with high specificity and sensitivity in both the original and validation cohorts. Of the cluster scores, around 95% were above 0 in a later analysis, which found that TCRs clustered in the first cohort also tended to co-occur in the approximately 130 validation repertoires. According to the authors, the approach could potentially be generalized to other disease states and immunological phenotypes. In the study, about 150 TCR beta chains were listed as associated with cytomegalovirus. The validation cohort had no HLA typing available for a later analysis, so co-occurrence within that cohort was assessed over all 130 or so repertoires. Across donors, most TCR sequences were observed very rarely, whereas some public TCRs were present in many individuals. A few of the identified cytomegalovirus-associated TCR beta chains were confirmed in vitro to be specific for cytomegalovirus antigens.

The germline V gene yields SGDLS for CDR1 and YYNGEE for CDR2. V gives up 0 bases and J gives up 7 bases, and the segment between their germline ends measures 10 bases. The CDR3 sequence holds 13 residues, the cysteine and phenylalanine included. The kept DNA is CDR3 alone, 39 bases in frame from the first base. In this sample, this clone turned up once. Its antigen specificity is not known. Nothing much larger sits one base from this clone, and base qualities are not available. The donors belonged to the validation cohort of over a hundred subjects, which was separate from the roughly 680-subject first cohort. The receptor library was made with the immunoSEQ multiplex PCR assay. As for the authors' bioinformatics: A statistical classification framework was built to diagnose cytomegalovirus status from the catalog of TCR beta chain sequences. What TCRdb holds here is the immuneACCESS table cut down to in-frame rearrangements. Part of the clones is not present; checked against another copy, under half of the missing clones reflect an unresolved V gene, and the others are unexplained. The V and J calls and clone size are taken from that table; D and trimming were inferred from the DNA. The sample yields about 300,000 clones; 85% to 90% were counted once. The ten largest clones represent roughly 0.93% of the sample.

The rearranged segments are TRBV9 and TRBJ1-1; the D gene is not confidently resolved. Material: PBMCs. This sequence originates from a woman aged 18-29 years in good health and CMV-seronegative. The DNA reads TGTGCCAGCAGCGTAGAACAGTCGAATGAAGCTTTCTTT. It translates to CASSVEQSNEAFF.